The 11 T cell receptor beta chains reported below all come from one sample, sequenced in a study of cytomegalovirus exposure and HLA in healthy donors. Researchers ran the PCR with 60 Vbeta and 13 Jbeta primers. Produced via immunoSEQ multiplex PCR; TCRdb's table is partial and in-frame only. Of about 160,000 clones in the sample, roughly 80% were seen once. Sequencing used PBMCs. All receptors come from a man in his forties in good health and CMV-seronegative.

The chain links TRBV9 to TRBJ2-2; possible D gene TRBD2, 6 bases. Germline loops: CDR1 SGDLS, CDR2 YYNGEE. V lost 0 bases and J lost 0, with 9 bases in between. CDR3 length equals 16 residues. The CDR3 DNA sequence: TGTGCCAGCAGCGTAGTGCGGGGATCGAACACCGGGGAGCTGTTTTTT. It specifies CASSVVRGSNTGELFF.

This clone was observed a handful of times. This chain connects TRBV29-1 to TRBJ2-7, with 7 bases fitting TRBD1. Germline assignment: CDR1 SQVTM and CDR2 ANQGSEA. The V segment lost 0 bases and the J segment 4 bases; nucleotides outside the gene matches: 12. The CDR3 has 16 amino acids. The CDR3 reads CSVEDRATGTLYEQYF. The CDR3 bases are TGCAGCGTTGAAGATCGTGCGACAGGGACCCTTTACGAGCAGTACTTC.

This clone was counted a single time. J is TRBJ1-1 and V is TRBV7-9; 8 nucleotides agree with TRBD1. Germline V gene data show CDR1 as SEHNR and CDR2 as FQNEAQ (reference sequence). The CDR3 has 18 amino acids. J gave up 3 bases and V 1 base, and 13 bases lay outside the gene matches. The chain's CDR3 is CASSLVGLGDRYYTEAFF. CDR3 nucleotides: TGTGCCAGCAGCTTAGTAGGTTTGGGGGACAGGTATTACACTGAAGCTTTCTTT.

This sequence joins TRBV6-1 and TRBJ2-1; tentative D call: TRBD1 (6 bases). Germline V gene sequence: CDR1 MNHNS, CDR2 SASEGT. V was clipped by 3 bases and J by 5 bases, with 17 bases between them. The CDR3 sequence is 16 residues long. This CDR3 reads CASSDLGTRVHNEQFF. The CDR3 DNA follows: TGTGCCAGCAGTGATCTCGGGACACGAGTACACAATGAGCAGTTCTTC.

For this clone: This same CDR3 is encoded by further DNA sequences in the sample. The chain couples TRBV6-4 to TRBJ2-3; 7 bases line up with TRBD1. Germline CDR1 reads MRHNA; CDR2 reads SNTAGT. The CDR3 contains 14 residues. Losses at the gene ends were 0 bases for V and 4 bases for J; bases not matched to a gene: 1. The CDR3 sequence: CASSDSGGADTQYF. CDR3 DNA: TGTGCCAGCAGTGACTCAGGGGGCGCAGATACGCAGTATTTT.

This clone occurred a few times. Germline is not matched at one junction end, which may reflect a read error. J is TRBJ2-7 and V is TRBV7-7, with D possibly being TRBD1 (5 bases). Germline loops: CDR1 SSHAT, CDR2 FNYEAQ (reference sequence). This CDR3 contains 13 residues. The CDR3 nucleotides are TGTGCTAGCAGCGCAGGGATGGCCTACGAGCAGTACTTC. Amino acid sequence: CASSAGMAYEQYF.

V and J are TRBV28 and TRBJ2-7; 9 bases are shared with TRBD2. The V and J ends lost 9 bases and 3 bases, in that order; junction bases with no gene match: 9. The CDR3 totals 14 residues. Germline V CDR1 and CDR2: MDHEN, SYDVKM. The CDR3 coding sequence is TGTGCCAGTAGTCGGGCTAGCGGGGTCTACGAGCAGTACTTC. It encodes CASSRASGVYEQYF.

The chain combines TRBV5-4 with TRBJ2-5; 9 bases align to TRBD1. Trimming removed 7 bases from V and 5 bases from J; junction bases left unmatched: 9. Germline CDR1 is SGHNT and CDR2 is YYREEE (reference sequence). The CDR3 has 14 amino acids. The chain's CDR3 is CASQPGQGRETQYF. The CDR3 bases are TGTGCCAGCCAACCGGGACAGGGACGCGAGACCCAGTACTTC.

This chain connects TRBV6-5 to TRBJ2-7; D might be TRBD1 (6 bases). Trimming left V 0 bases short and J 7 bases short, with 10 bases between. CDR1 and CDR2 from the germline V gene are MNHEY and SVGAGI. This CDR3 region has 13 residues. The CDR3 sequence is CASSYSGQTEQYF. The CDR3 bases are TGTGCCAGCAGTTACTCAGGACAGACTGAGCAGTACTTC.

J is TRBJ2-7 and V is TRBV27; 10 bases fit TRBD1. The ends lost 5 bases at V and 4 bases at J; junction bases unmatched: 5. The length of the CDR3 is 14 residues. The germline V gene has CDR1 MNHEY and CDR2 SMNVEV (reference sequence). CDR3 residues: CASSTGTGDYEQYF. For the CDR3, the DNA is TGTGCCAGCAGTACCGGGACAGGGGATTACGAGCAGTACTTC.

The J gene is TRBJ1-3, the V gene TRBV28; perhaps TRBD1 as D (6 bases). There are 13 residues in the CDR3. V shed 2 bases and J shed 8 bases, with 10 bases lying between them. The germline CDR1 and CDR2 sequences are MDHEN and SYDVKM. This CDR3 is CASSLNQGHTIYF. The CDR3 DNA sequence: TGTGCCAGCAGTTTAAATCAGGGGCACACCATATATTTT.